This entry lists 21 T cell receptor beta chains sequenced from one sample in a study of beta chain features in type 1 diabetes. cDNA synthesis used the whole RNA isolate, giving expressed TCRB sequences. The repertoire was sequenced with immunoSEQ multiplex PCR; TCRdb's copy has only in-frame clones and lacks some. This sample has some 270,000 clones, with approximately 8% found just once. The sequenced sample was central memory CD4+ T cells from blood. The receptor source for this set is a woman under 30 in good health.

This clone came up a few times. Other DNA sequences in this sample translate to the same CDR3. The CDR3 here is CASSSNSGNTIYF. Written as DNA, the CDR3 is TGTGCCAGTTCCTCGAACTCTGGAAACACCATATATTTT. V usage is TRBV2 and J usage is TRBJ1-3; D is unresolved. The germline V and J ends were trimmed by 9 bases and 0 bases, with 9 bases remaining between them. Per the germline V gene, CDR1 is SNHLY and CDR2 is FYNNEI. The length of the CDR3 is 13 residues.

CDR3 protein: CAWRTGPNTEAFF. The CDR3 bases are TGTGCCTGGCGAACAGGCCCGAACACTGAAGCTTTCTTT. The chain is built from TRBV30 and TRBJ1-1; D perhaps matches TRBD1 (5 bases). CDR3 length equals 13 residues. Germline assignment: CDR1 GTSNPN and CDR2 SVGIG (reference sequence). Trimming removed 5 bases from V and 1 base from J, with 11 bases in between.

This clone was detected a few times. The CDR3 nucleotides read TGTGCCAGCAGCCCCTCGGGACATCCCTGGGAGACCCAGTACTTC. This encodes CASSPSGHPWETQYF. The V and J genes are TRBV7-2 and TRBJ2-5; maybe TRBD1 (6 bases). The germline CDR1 and CDR2 sequences are SGHTA and FQGNSA. V was shortened by 5 bases and J by 5 bases, with 18 bases between the two germline ends. This CDR3 has 15 amino acids.

This clone showed up many times. The rearrangement uses TRBV29-1 and TRBJ2-1; 7 positions agree with TRBD1. The V segment lost 4 bases and the J segment 5 bases; nucleotides outside the gene matches: 11. Germline V lookup: CDR1 SQVTM, CDR2 ANQGSEA. The CDR3 totals 15 residues. The CDR3 loop reads CSVVVTDRPNNEQFF. The CDR3 coding sequence is TGCAGCGTTGTAGTAACGGACAGGCCAAACAATGAGCAGTTCTTC.

This clone was counted a few times. The rearrangement uses TRBV21-1 and TRBJ2-7; the table's D call of TRBD1 was not tested on the DNA. TRBV21-1 is a pseudogene locus. CDR3 length equals 13 residues. Here the CDR3 DNA reads TGTGCCAGCAGCATTTGGGGCAGAGGACGGCAGTACGTC. Protein product: CASSIWGRGRQYV.

This sequence joins TRBV4-2 and TRBJ1-6; D gene ambiguous. Per the germline V gene, CDR1 is LGHNA and CDR2 is YNFKEQ. The CDR3 consists of 13 residues. V shed 4 bases and J shed 8 bases, with 9 bases lying between them. CDR3: CASSRTKDSPLHF. In nucleotides, the CDR3 is TGTGCCAGCAGCCGAACAAAGGATTCACCCCTCCACTTT.

With regard to this clone: At the DNA level, this CDR3 is encoded by other sequences in the same sample as well. The genes are TRBV7-2 and TRBJ1-1; the D gene is possibly TRBD1 (5 bases). Germline V gives CDR1 SGHTA, CDR2 FQGNSA. Trimming cost V 2 bases and J 1 base, with 8 bases left between them. The CDR3 is 14 amino acids. The CDR3 coding sequence is TGTGCCAGCAGCTTACAGGGAACGAACACTGAAGCTTTCTTT. Its protein product is CASSLQGTNTEAFF. The whole variable domain, remainder taken from reference TRBV7-2 and TRBJ1-1, is GAGVSQSPSNKVTEKGKDVELRCDPISGHTALYWYRQSLGQGLEFLIYFQGNSAPDKSGLPSDRFSAERTGGSVSTLTIQRTQQEDSAVYLCASSLQGTNTEAFFGQGTRLTVV.

Worth noting for this clone: The junction does not match germline at one end; this may be a read error. This sequence joins TRBV7-2 and TRBJ2-6, with D maybe TRBD1 (5 bases). Germline loops: CDR1 SGHTA, CDR2 FQGNSA. There are 16 residues in the CDR3. The CDR3 DNA is TGTGCCAGCAGCTTGAAGGTTTCCTCTGGGGCCAACATCCTGACTTTC. Translating it yields CASSLKVSSGANILTF.

This clone was picked up a small number of times. The chain combines TRBV18 with TRBJ2-7; D not resolved. Germline V lookup: CDR1 KGHSH, CDR2 LQKENI. This CDR3 region has 13 residues. The V end was cut by 2 bases, the J end by 5 bases, with 10 bases between. In DNA, the CDR3 is TGTGCCAGCTCACCAAGTCTGGGGAACGAGCAGTACTTC. This encodes CASSPSLGNEQYF.

Points on this clone: Other DNA sequences within the sample encode an identical CDR3. This chain joins TRBV7-3 and TRBJ2-1; TRBD2 is a possible D gene (5 bases). V was shortened by 3 bases and J by 1 base, with 10 bases between the two germline ends. In germline, CDR1 is SGHTA, CDR2 FQGTGA. The CDR3 totals 15 residues. This chain's CDR3 is CASSLGSGSYNEQFF. CDR3 nucleotides: TGTGCCAGCAGCTTGGGCAGCGGTTCCTACAATGAGCAGTTCTTC.

This rearrangement joins TRBV11-2 to TRBJ1-2; no clear D gene. CDR3 length equals 13 residues. Trimming cost V 7 bases and J 3 bases, with 12 bases left between them. Germline CDR1 is SGHAT and CDR2 is FQNNGV. The CDR3 region has the DNA TGTGCCAGCAAACCTCTCAGAGACTATGGCTACACCTTC. Residues: CASKPLRDYGYTF.

This clone has a count of ten or more. V gene TRBV14 combines with J gene TRBJ1-4, with 10 bases matching TRBD1. Germline V CDR1 and CDR2: SGHDN, FVKESK. Trimming at V came to 2 bases and at J to 11 bases, leaving 11 bases not matched to a gene. The CDR3 loop spans 16 amino acids. CDR3 bases: TGTGCCAGCAGCCAAAGAGACAGGGGGCTCCCCACGAAACTGTTTTTT. It yields the protein CASSQRDRGLPTKLFF.

The chain combines TRBV29-1 with TRBJ2-5; 9 bases line up with TRBD1. The DNA end lines up better with TRBJ2-7; the J call may be wrong. CDR3 length: 11 residues. Germline CDR1 SQVTM, CDR2 ANQGSEA. CDR3 protein: CSVGTGHEQYF. CDR3 bases: TGCAGCGTCGGGACAGGGCACGAGCAGTACTTC.

A few counts support this clone. The V call is TRBV7-9, the J call TRBJ2-1; 8 bases agree with TRBD2. The CDR3 consists of 16 residues. Germline CDR1 SEHNR, CDR2 FQNEAQ (reference sequence). Trimming at V came to 5 bases and at J to 5 bases, leaving 11 bases not matched to a gene. For the CDR3, the DNA is TGTGCCAGCAGCCCGAAAATCGGCGGGGGGAACAATGAGCAGTTCTTC. Translation: CASSPKIGGGNNEQFF.

The V and J genes are TRBV28 and TRBJ2-1; D might be TRBD1 or TRBD2, each matching 5 bases. Deletions cut 6 bases from V and 1 base from J, with 16 bases between. The CDR3 is 16 amino acids. Germline V gene sequence: CDR1 MDHEN, CDR2 SYDVKM. For the CDR3, the DNA is TGTGCCAGCAGCCCCGGTGGGACGTTGTCCTACAATGAGCAGTTCTTC. Protein product: CASSPGGTLSYNEQFF.

This clone was recorded a few times. The chain recombines TRBV7-9 with TRBJ1-5, with 7 bases matching TRBD1. The V gene's germline CDR1 is SEHNR and CDR2 FQNEAQ (reference sequence). The CDR3 totals 15 residues. V was pared by 4 bases and J by 6 bases, with 9 bases of the junction left unmatched. For the CDR3, the DNA is TGTGCCAGCAGCTATACTCAGGGGGAGGCTCAGCCCCAGCATTTT. It codes for CASSYTQGEAQPQHF.

This clone was observed many times. The genes are TRBV9 and TRBJ1-5, with D perhaps TRBD1 (5 bases). The CDR3 extends over 16 amino acids. Per germline, CDR1 SGDLS and CDR2 YYNGEE. Trimming stripped 0 bases from V and 4 bases from J, with 14 bases between. CDR3 in amino acids: CASSVDSGAGNQPQHF. CDR3 in DNA: TGTGCCAGCAGCGTAGATTCCGGGGCAGGTAATCAGCCCCAGCATTTT.

This clone was seen a handful of times. The chain carries TRBV7-8 and TRBJ2-3; D possibly matches TRBD1 or TRBD2 (5 bases each). The length of the CDR3 is 15 residues. Germline CDR1 and CDR2: SGHVS and FQNEAQ. Trimming cost V 5 bases and J 2 bases, with 14 bases left between them. The CDR3 is CASSPDRDATDTQYF. The DNA for the CDR3 is TGTGCCAGCAGCCCCGACCGGGACGCCACAGATACGCAGTATTTT.

The chain couples TRBV5-4 to TRBJ2-3, with D uncertain. Germline loops: CDR1 SGHNT, CDR2 YYREEE (reference sequence). Trimming pared 0 bases from V and 3 bases from J, leaving 8 bases between. This CDR3 region has 14 residues. The CDR3 region has the DNA TGTGCCAGCAGCTTGGGACTTGGAACAGATACGCAGTATTTT. Its protein is CASSLGLGTDTQYF.

This chain uses TRBV4-2 with TRBJ2-7; D uncertain. V gave up 2 bases and J gave up 6 bases, with 11 bases separating them. The CDR3 runs to 13 residues. Germline loops: CDR1 LGHNA, CDR2 YNFKEQ. The CDR3 bases are TGTGCCAGCAGCCAACAGGCTGCCGGCGAGCAGTACGTC. Residues: CASSQQAAGEQYV.

This clone was observed a handful of times. The CDR3 reads CASTDRAGGYTF. The DNA of the CDR3 is TGTGCCAGTACCGACAGGGCAGGAGGCTACACCTTC. The gene calls are TRBV19 and TRBJ1-2, with 7 nucleotides matching TRBD1. CDR3 length: 12 amino acids. Trimming took 7 bases from V and 8 from J; bases not matched to a gene: 7. CDR1 LNHDA and CDR2 SQIVND come from the germline V gene (reference sequence).